The T cell receptor (beta chain) described here comes from a study of human thymus T cells. Genomic DNA was extracted from every available blood leukocyte. The CDR3 covers 19 residues. CDR1 and CDR2 from the germline V gene are SNHLY and FYNNEI. The V and J ends lost 6 bases and 4 bases, in that order; junction bases with no gene match: 19. Some clones are missing from TCRdb's copy, which holds only in-frame ones; the method was immunoSEQ multiplex PCR. Of around 44,000 clones in the sample, about 94% were seen once. The V call is TRBV2, the J call TRBJ1-5, with TRBD1 identical over 9 bases. What was sequenced was blood. This receptor was taken from a boy younger than two with a congenital heart defect but otherwise immunologically healthy. Here the CDR3 reads CASSLRDREGGGFNQPQHF. In DNA, the CDR3 is TGTGCCAGCAGCCTCCGGGACAGGGAGGGAGGGGGGTTTAATCAGCCCCAGCATTTT.